Sequencing of this T cell receptor beta chain was carried out in a study of vaccination and CD4 T cells after COVID-19. In the study overall: Four females and six males made up the convalescents, two of whom were Hispanic. Overlapping spike peptides of SARS-CoV-2, HCoV-NL63, HCoV-OC43 and HCoV-229E stimulated the cells.

Study outcomes and limitations: It was found that, in convalescent patients, 304 of 307 vaccine-specific clones were spike mono-reactive.

The study sequenced cultured CD4+ T cell DNA using the Oncomine TCR Beta short-read assay. Via MiXCR, TCRdb re-called the PCR reads, giving one row per CDR3 protein. The data show 8,500 to 13,000 distinct CDR3 sequences, around two fifths seen once. The sample's treatment: roughly 10-day PBMC culture with coronavirus spike peptide pools or control peptides (ViraFEST assay). With peptide pools, ViraFEST first expanded antigen-specific T cells and afterwards sequenced their TCRs. The CDR3 runs to 15 residues. Germline V lookup: CDR1 LNHDA, CDR2 SQIVND (reference sequence). V was clipped by 2 bases and J by 1 base; unmatched bases: 1. Of note for this clonotype: Its antigen is as yet unknown.

The sample was CD4+ T cells from blood, cultured in vitro. This TCR derives from a human donor who had recovered from COVID-19. The gene calls are TRBV19 and TRBJ1-3; TRBD1 aligns across 8 bases. The CDR3 DNA reads TGTGCCAGTAGTATACAGGGGGCTTCTGGAAACACCATATATTTT. Translated: CASSIQGASGNTIYF.